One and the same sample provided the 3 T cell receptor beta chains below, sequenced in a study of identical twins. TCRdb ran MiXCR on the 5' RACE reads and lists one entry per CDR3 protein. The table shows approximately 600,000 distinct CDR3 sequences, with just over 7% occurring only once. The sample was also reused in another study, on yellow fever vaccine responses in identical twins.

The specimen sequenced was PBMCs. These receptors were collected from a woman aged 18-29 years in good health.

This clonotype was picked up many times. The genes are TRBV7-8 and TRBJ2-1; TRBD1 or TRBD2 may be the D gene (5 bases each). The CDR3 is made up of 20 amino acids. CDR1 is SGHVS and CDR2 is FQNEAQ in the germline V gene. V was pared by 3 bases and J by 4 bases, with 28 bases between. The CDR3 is CASSFTTGTANWGSYNEQFF. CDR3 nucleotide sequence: TGTGCCAGCAGCTTTACCACCGGGACCGCAAACTGGGGGAGTTACAATGAGCAGTTCTTC.

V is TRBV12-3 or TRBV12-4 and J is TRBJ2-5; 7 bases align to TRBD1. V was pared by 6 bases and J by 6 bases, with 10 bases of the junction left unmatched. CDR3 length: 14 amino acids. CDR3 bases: TGTGCCAGCAGCCTACAGGGGATTATCAAGACCCAGTACTTC. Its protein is CASSLQGIIKTQYF.

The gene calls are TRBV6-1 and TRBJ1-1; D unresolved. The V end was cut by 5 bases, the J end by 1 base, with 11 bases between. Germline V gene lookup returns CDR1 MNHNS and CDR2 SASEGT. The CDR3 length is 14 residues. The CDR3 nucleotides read TGTGCCAGCAGTAGCAAACAGAGGAACACTGAAGCTTTCTTT. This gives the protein CASSSKQRNTEAFF.